The clone carrying this TCR beta chain appeared once. Method: immunoSEQ multiplex PCR; TCRdb's copy keeps in-frame clones and lacks some. Of some 47,000 clones in the sample, around 90% were seen once. Germline assignment: CDR1 MNHNY and CDR2 SVGAGI (reference sequence). The CDR3 runs 13 residues. Trimming cost V 4 bases and J 6 bases, with 13 bases left between them. This specimen comes from a study of T cell changes during pregnancy in multiple sclerosis. J is TRBJ2-7 and V is TRBV6-6; the D is unclear. This sequence was found in a female donor with multiple sclerosis, enrolled in a pregnancy study. The starting material was peripheral blood, obtained in the first trimester of pregnancy. The CDR3 region is CASSSGPVPEQYF. DNA of the CDR3: TGTGCCAGCAGTTCAGGTCCGGTGCCCGAGCAGTACTTC.